The T cell receptor beta chain under discussion was sequenced for a study of cytomegalovirus exposure and HLA in healthy donors. CDR1 KGHSH and CDR2 LQKENI come from the germline V gene. V was clipped by 2 bases and J by 0 bases, with 11 bases between them. This CDR3 contains 15 residues. The PCR was carried out with 60 Vbeta primers and 13 Jbeta primers. TCRdb keeps only in-frame clones here, not all; method: immunoSEQ multiplex PCR. Seen here are hundreds of thousands of clones, more than 70% observed once, and the top ten hold less than 0.6%. Sample: PBMCs. The rearrangement joins TRBV18 to TRBJ2-7; a weak D match, TRBD1 (6 bases). The sequence derives from a boy between 5 and 17 years old in good health and CMV-seronegative. Here the CDR3 DNA reads TGTGCCAGCTCACCATTAGGGGACATCTCCTACGAGCAGTACTTC. This encodes CASSPLGDISYEQYF.